The T cell receptor (beta chain) under discussion was sequenced for a study of shared clonotypes between healthy human individuals. Study-wide findings and caveats: Sampling covered nothing but blood. Tissue TCR repertoires likely differ from those found in blood.

Worth noting for this clone: Its matching antigen is unknown.

CD8 cells regarded as naive lacked CD45RO, were positively chosen for CCR7, and omitted terminally differentiated effector memory CD45RA+ cells. The assay was immunoSEQ multiplex PCR, and TCRdb's table has in-frame clones only and misses some. The sample has roughly 2,000,000 clones; approximately 92% are singletons. The germline V gene encodes CDR1 SEHNR and CDR2 FQNEAQ (reference sequence). V gave up 4 bases and J gave up 6 bases, with 18 bases separating them. The CDR3 runs to 15 residues. The chain couples TRBV7-9 to TRBJ1-2; tentative D call: TRBD1 (5 bases). The sequenced sample consisted of naive CD8+ T cells from PBMCs. This TCR was sampled from a young man in good health. Some clones in this sample may be carry-over from other donors' samples. The CDR3 DNA reads as TGTGCCAGCAGCTATCCAGACAGAAGACTAAATGGCTACACCTTC. Its translation: CASSYPDRRLNGYTF. Drawing the rest from reference TRBV7-9 and TRBJ1-2, the complete variable domain is DTGVSQNPRHKITKRGQNVTFRCDPISEHNRLYWYRQTLGQGPEFLTYFQNEAQLEKSRLLSDRFSAERPKGSFSTLEIQRTEQGDSAMYLCASSYPDRRLNGYTFGSGTRLTVV.